This is a list of T cell receptor beta chains from one sample in a study of cytomegalovirus exposure and HLA in healthy donors. This table comes from immunoSEQ multiplex PCR, and its TCRdb copy is limited to in-frame clones, with some not included. The sample yields about 150,000 clones, approximately 71% seen once. Sequences were obtained from PBMCs. Receptor source: a man between 25 and 39 years old in good health and CMV-seronegative. The CDR3 runs from the conserved cysteine through the conserved F or W. A D gene is named only where the DNA matches it firmly. For some rows the clone size is stated as once, few or many, or as a class when expanded; others skip it.

abundance,d_gene,v_gene,j_gene,CDR3aa,CDR3nt
.,.,TRBV29-1,TRBJ1-2,CSVLSTGNYGYTF,TGCAGCGTTCTCTCCACAGGCAACTATGGCTACACCTTC
.,.,TRBV6-1,TRBJ1-5,CASTEGSGGQPQHF,TGTGCCAGCACCGAGGGGTCGGGGGGTCAGCCCCAGCATTTT
.,.,TRBV11-1,TRBJ2-3,CASSPGLEDTQYF,TGTGCCAGCAGCCCCGGACTGGAAGATACGCAGTATTTT
.,.,TRBV29-1,TRBJ2-7,CSVGRQGGNEQYF,TGCAGCGTGGGGAGACAGGGAGGCAACGAGCAGTACTTC
.,TRBD2,TRBV7-9,TRBJ2-1,CASSLEDLGGSNEQFF,TGTGCCAGCAGCTTAGAAGACTTGGGGGGGTCCAATGAGCAGTTCTTC
few,.,TRBV27,TRBJ1-2,CASSSYDFASGYTF,TGTGCCAGCAGTTCCTATGATTTTGCATCGGGCTACACCTTC
few,.,TRBV19,TRBJ2-7,CASSSGRGDTYEQYF,TGTGCCAGTAGTAGTGGGCGGGGCGATACCTACGAGCAGTACTTC
few,.,TRBV5-1,TRBJ2-3,CASSSTGDSTDTQYF,TGCGCCAGCAGCTCAACAGGAGATAGCACAGATACGCAGTATTTT
.,TRBD1,TRBV7-9,TRBJ2-7,CASSPIGTDLTYEQYF,TGTGCCAGCAGCCCGATCGGGACAGATCTCACCTACGAGCAGTACTTC
.,TRBD1,TRBV7-2,TRBJ1-4,CASSSTGGPVKLFF,TGTGCCAGCAGCTCCACAGGGGGCCCCGTAAAACTGTTTTTT
.,TRBD1,TRBV19,TRBJ1-1,CASRTTGGNTEAFF,TGTGCCAGTAGAACAACAGGGGGGAACACTGAAGCTTTCTTT
.,.,TRBV6-5,TRBJ2-1,CASGPSRYNEQFF,TGTGCCAGCGGCCCTAGCCGATACAATGAGCAGTTCTTC
.,.,TRBV5-1,TRBJ2-7,CASSLQGQKGYEQYF,TGCGCCAGCAGCCTACAGGGACAAAAGGGCTACGAGCAGTACTTC
.,TRBD1,TRBV7-9,TRBJ2-4,CASSLGQGLAKNIQYF,TGTGCCAGCAGCTTAGGACAGGGGCTAGCCAAAAACATTCAGTACTTC
.,TRBD1,TRBV7-3,TRBJ2-2,CASSLLDRANTGELFF,TGTGCCAGCAGCTTACTTGACAGGGCAAACACCGGGGAGCTGTTTTTT
.,TRBD2,TRBV18,TRBJ2-3,CASSTRLAGAGDTQYF,TGTGCCAGCTCAACCAGGCTAGCGGGAGCGGGAGATACGCAGTATTTT
.,TRBD1,TRBV29-1,TRBJ1-1,CSVARQGAGTEAFF,TGCAGCGTTGCACGACAGGGGGCTGGTACTGAAGCTTTCTTT
.,TRBD1,TRBV11-2,TRBJ1-4,CASSFDRQGLGSEKLFF,TGTGCCAGCAGCTTCGATAGACAGGGCTTGGGAAGTGAAAAACTGTTTTTT
.,.,TRBV5-5,TRBJ2-2,CASSLGLVRVNTGELFF,TGTGCCAGCAGCTTGGGATTAGTACGGGTGAACACCGGGGAGCTGTTTTTT
few,.,TRBV30,TRBJ1-5,CAWSETGSPQHF,TGTGCCTGGAGCGAAACAGGGAGCCCCCAGCATTTT